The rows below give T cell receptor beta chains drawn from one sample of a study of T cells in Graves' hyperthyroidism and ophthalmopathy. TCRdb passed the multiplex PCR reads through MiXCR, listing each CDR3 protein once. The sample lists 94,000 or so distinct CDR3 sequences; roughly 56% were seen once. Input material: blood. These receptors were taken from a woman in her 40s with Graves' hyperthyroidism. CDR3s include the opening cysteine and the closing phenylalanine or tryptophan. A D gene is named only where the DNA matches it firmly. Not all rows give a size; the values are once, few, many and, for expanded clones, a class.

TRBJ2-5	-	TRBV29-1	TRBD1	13	CSVDGTGQETQYF	TGCAGCGTTGATGGGACAGGGCAAGAGACCCAGTACTTC
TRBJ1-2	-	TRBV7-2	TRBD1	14	CTSSFGDRGFGYTF	TGCACCAGCAGTTTCGGAGACAGGGGGTTTGGCTACACCTTC
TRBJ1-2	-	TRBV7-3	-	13	CASSLDPGYGCTF	TGTGCCAGCAGCCTCGACCCGGGGTACGGCTGCACCTTC
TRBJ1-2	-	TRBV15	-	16	CATSRDPGTVNYGYTF	TGTGCCACCAGCAGAGATCCCGGGACGGTGAACTATGGCTACACCTTC
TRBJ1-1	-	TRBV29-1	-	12	CSLGSGGAEAFF	TGCAGCTTGGGGTCGGGCGGAGCTGAAGCTTTCTTT
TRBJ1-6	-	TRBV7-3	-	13	CARSFHRNSPLHF	TGTGCCCGAAGCTTCCACAGGAATTCACCCCTCCACTTT
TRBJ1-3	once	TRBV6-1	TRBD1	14	CASRMTGDRDTIYF	TGTGCCAGCAGGATGACAGGGGACAGGGACACCATATATTTT
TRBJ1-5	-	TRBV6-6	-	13	CASSVGSNQPQHF	TGTGCCAGCAGTGTGGGATCGAATCAGCCCCAGCATTTT
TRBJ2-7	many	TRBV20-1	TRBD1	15	CSVPPSTGATYEQYF	TGCAGCGTTCCGCCTTCAACAGGGGCGACCTACGAGCAGTACTTC
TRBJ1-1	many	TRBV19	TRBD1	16	CASSKFQGARRTEAFF	TGTGCCAGTAGTAAATTTCAGGGGGCGCGTCGCACTGAAGCTTTCTTT
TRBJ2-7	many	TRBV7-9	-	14	CASSPRDRAYEQYF	TGTGCCAGCAGCCCACGGGACCGAGCCTACGAGCAGTACTTC
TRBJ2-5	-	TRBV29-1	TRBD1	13	CSVGTGLPETQYF	TGCAGCGTGGGGACAGGGTTGCCAGAGACCCAGTACTTC
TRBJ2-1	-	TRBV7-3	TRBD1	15	CASSSGTGVFNEQFF	TGTGCCAGCAGCTCCGGGACAGGGGTTTTCAATGAGCAGTTCTTC
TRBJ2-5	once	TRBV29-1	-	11	CSILVAETQYF	TGCAGCATACTAGTTGCAGAGACCCAGTACTTC
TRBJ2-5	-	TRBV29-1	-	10	CSKNDETQYF	TGCAGCAAGAACGATGAGACCCAGTACTTC
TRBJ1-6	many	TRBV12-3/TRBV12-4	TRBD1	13	CASRGQQGGSLHF	TGTGCCAGCAGGGGACAGCAAGGAGGATCCCTCCACTTT
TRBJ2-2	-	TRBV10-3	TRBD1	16	CAISEGGDRDTGELFF	TGTGCCATCAGTGAGGGGGGGGACAGGGACACCGGGGAGCTGTTTTTT
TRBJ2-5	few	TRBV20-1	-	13	CSASKGGGKTQYF	TGCAGTGCTAGTAAGGGGGGCGGGAAGACCCAGTACTTC
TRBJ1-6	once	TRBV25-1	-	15	CASSLFPADNSPLHF	TGTGCCAGCAGCTTATTCCCGGCGGATAATTCACCCCTCCACTTT
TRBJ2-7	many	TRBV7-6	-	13	CASSPMGGCEQYF	TGTGCCAGCAGCCCCATGGGGGGCTGCGAGCAGTACTTC
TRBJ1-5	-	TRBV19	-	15	CASSTQLMGNQPQHF	TGTGCCAGTAGTACACAGTTGATGGGCAATCAGCCCCAGCATTTT
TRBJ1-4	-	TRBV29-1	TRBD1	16	CSVLPGTGGTNEKLFF	TGCAGCGTACTACCCGGAACAGGGGGCACTAATGAAAAACTGTTTTTT
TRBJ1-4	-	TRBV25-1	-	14	CASSKTGPNEKLFF	TGTGCCAGCAGTAAGACAGGTCCTAATGAAAAACTGTTTTTT
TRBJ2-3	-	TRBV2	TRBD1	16	CASIKDRASSTDTQYF	TGTGCCAGCATCAAGGACAGGGCTTCTAGCACAGATACGCAGTATTTT
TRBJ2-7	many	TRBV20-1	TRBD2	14	CSARGSGLYVEQYF	TGCAGTGCCCGTGGTAGCGGGCTCTACGTGGAGCAGTACTTC
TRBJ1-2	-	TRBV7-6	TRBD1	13	CASSRTGGLGYTF	TGTGCCAGCAGCCGGACAGGGGGTCTTGGCTACACCTTC